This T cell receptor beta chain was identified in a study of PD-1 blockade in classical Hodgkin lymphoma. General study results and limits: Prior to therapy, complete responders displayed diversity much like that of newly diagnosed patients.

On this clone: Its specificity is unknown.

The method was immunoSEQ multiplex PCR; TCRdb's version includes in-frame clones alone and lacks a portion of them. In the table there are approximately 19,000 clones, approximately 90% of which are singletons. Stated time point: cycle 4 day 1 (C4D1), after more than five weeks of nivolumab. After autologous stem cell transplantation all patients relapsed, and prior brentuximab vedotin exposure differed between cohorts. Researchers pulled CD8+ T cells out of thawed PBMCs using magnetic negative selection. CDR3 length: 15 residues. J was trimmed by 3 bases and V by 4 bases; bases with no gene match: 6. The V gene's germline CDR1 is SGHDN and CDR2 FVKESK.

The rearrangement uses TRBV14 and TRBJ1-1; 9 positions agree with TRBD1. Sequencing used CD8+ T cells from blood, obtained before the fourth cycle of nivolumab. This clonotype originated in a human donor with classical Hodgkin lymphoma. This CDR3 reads CASSLDRGWDTEAFF. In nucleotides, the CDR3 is TGTGCCAGCAGCCTCGACAGGGGGTGGGACACTGAAGCTTTCTTT.